One sample yielded the 21 T cell receptor beta chains listed below, sequenced in a study of molecular identifiers for immune sequencing clone quantification. TCRdb ran MiXCR on the PCR reads and lists one entry per CDR3 protein. This table holds tens of thousands of distinct CDR3 sequences, 25% found once. The specimen sequenced was naive CD8+ T cells from blood, with Jurkat cell RNA spiked in. Subset: FACS-sorted CD8+CD4-CCR7+CD45RA+ naive T cells. The source is a human donor in good health. Some libraries in this study had Jurkat cell RNA spiked in.

This clonotype came up many times. The chain uses TRBV3-1 and TRBJ1-5; D is ambiguous. Trimming stripped 1 base from V and 3 bases from J, with 7 bases between. CDR1 is LGHDT and CDR2 is YNNKEL in the germline V gene (reference sequence). This CDR3 region has 14 residues. This CDR3 is CASSQGPDNQPQHF. The DNA of the CDR3 is TGTGCCAGCAGCCAAGGGCCTGACAATCAGCCCCAGCATTTT.

This clonotype was seen only a few times. This chain connects TRBV10-1 to TRBJ2-7, with no clear D. Per the germline V gene, CDR1 is WNHNN and CDR2 is SYGVQD (reference sequence). Trimming shortened V by 5 bases and J by 1 base, and 9 bases separated the two germline ends. The CDR3 is 13 amino acids. The CDR3 sequence: CASSTDTSYEQYF. CDR3 DNA: TGCGCCAGCAGTACAGATACTTCCTACGAGCAGTACTTC.

In this sample, this clonotype turned up many times. The rearrangement links TRBV28 to TRBJ2-3, with TRBD2 matching over 7 bases. The length of the CDR3 is 17 residues. CDR1 is MDHEN, CDR2 SYDVKM, per germline. The V gene end was trimmed by 6 bases and the J gene end by 2 bases; junction bases not matched to a gene: 14. DNA for the CDR3: TGTGCCAGCAGCTCAGGCGTAGCGGGCCTAGACACAGATACGCAGTATTTT. This translates into CASSSGVAGLDTDTQYF.

Ten or more counts support this clonotype. This chain uses TRBV29-1 with TRBJ2-7, with a weak D call TRBD1 (5 bases). The ends were cut back, 2 bases at V and 0 bases at J, with 11 bases in the middle. The CDR3 length is 14 residues. Germline lookup yields CDR1 SQVTM and CDR2 ANQGSEA. CDR3 coding DNA: TGCAGCGTTGAACTTAGGGGTAGCTCCTACGAGCAGTACTTC. Protein product: CSVELRGSSYEQYF.

A note on this clonotype: Given a much more abundant clone one base away, this may be a read error. This chain connects TRBV5-1 to TRBJ2-7; no definite D call. The germline CDR1 and CDR2 sequences are SGHRS and YFSETQ. V was pared by 4 bases and J by 2 bases, with 16 bases between. This CDR3 has 15 amino acids. The CDR3 DNA sequence: TGCGCCAGCAGCGCCAGTCTTATCTACACCTACGAGCAGTACTTC. Amino acids: CASSASLIYTYEQYF.

CDR3 DNA sequence: TGTGCCACCAGTGCGCGTCAGCTAGCGACAAACAATGAGCAGTTCTTC. Translating it yields CATSARQLATNNEQFF. The gene calls are TRBV24-1 and TRBJ2-1, with D possibly TRBD2 on 6 matching bases. Trimming left V 5 bases short and J 5 bases short, with 18 bases between. The germline V gene encodes CDR1 KGHDR and CDR2 SFDVKD. The CDR3 loop spans 16 amino acids.

The table lists this clonotype with a few counts. The chain uses TRBV12-3 or TRBV12-4 and TRBJ2-6; the D is unclear. The germline V and J ends were trimmed by 7 bases and 0 bases, with 13 bases remaining between them. This CDR3 has 16 residues. The CDR3: CASTADGSSGANVLTF. The CDR3 nucleotides are TGTGCCAGCACCGCGGACGGAAGCTCTGGGGCCAACGTCCTGACTTTC.

This clonotype has more than one count but fewer than ten. The chain recombines TRBV20-1 with TRBJ2-7; either TRBD1 or TRBD2 may supply D (8 bases each). Per the germline V gene, CDR1 is DFQATT and CDR2 is SNEGSKA (reference sequence). V lost 5 bases, J lost 6 bases, and 23 bases lay in between. The CDR3 sequence is 15 residues long. As DNA, the CDR3 is TGCAGTGCTCAACGGGGGGGACAGGAGACGGGCGAGCAGTACTTC. The encoded protein is CSAQRGGQETGEQYF.

The chain carries TRBV7-9 and TRBJ1-4; unclear D gene. The germline CDR1 and CDR2 sequences are SEHNR and FQNEAQ (reference sequence). The V end lost 4 bases, the J end lost 2 bases, and 11 bases lay between the germline ends. The CDR3 runs 15 residues. CDR3 protein: CASSSTAGTNEKLFF. The CDR3 region has the DNA TGTGCCAGCAGCTCTACAGCGGGCACTAATGAAAAACTGTTTTTT.

For this clonotype: This may stem from a read error, because a much larger clone lies one nucleotide away. V and J are TRBV9 and TRBJ2-7, with D perhaps TRBD1 (5 bases). This CDR3 contains 14 residues. CDR1 and CDR2 (germline): SGDLS, YYNGEE. CDR3 in amino acids: CASGVGGAWDEQYF. The CDR3 DNA reads as TGTGCCAGCGGCGTAGGTGGGGCCTGGGACGAGCAGTACTTC.

This clonotype was seen at least ten times. The rearrangement links TRBV7-2 to TRBJ2-7; D unresolved. Trimming pared 5 bases from V and 8 bases from J, leaving 19 bases between. The CDR3 contains 14 residues. The germline V gene has CDR1 SGHTA and CDR2 FQGNSA. The DNA for the CDR3 is TGTGCCAGCAGCCTGTGGCTACAAGTCTCTCAGCAGTACTTC. Translated, it gives CASSLWLQVSQQYF.

V usage is TRBV19 and J usage is TRBJ1-4; D unresolved. The V gene lost 1 base and the J gene lost 5 bases, with 11 bases spanning the gap. This CDR3 region has 15 residues. CDR1 is LNHDA and CDR2 is SQIVND in the germline V gene (reference sequence). This chain's CDR3 is CASSIVGNANEKLFF. CDR3 sequence (DNA): TGTGCCAGTAGTATAGTAGGCAACGCGAATGAAAAACTGTTTTTT.

This clonotype was picked up many times. The gene calls are TRBV4-2 and TRBJ1-4; D is undetermined. Germline V gene data show CDR1 as LGHNA and CDR2 as YNFKEQ. V was trimmed by 0 bases and J by 0 bases, leaving 8 bases between them. This CDR3 has 16 amino acids. The CDR3 DNA sequence: TGTGCCAGCAGCCAAGATCGAAGGACAACTAATGAAAAACTGTTTTTT. Its protein product is CASSQDRRTTNEKLFF.

V gene TRBV30 combines with J gene TRBJ1-1; a weak D match, TRBD1 (5 bases). The CDR3 has 12 amino acids. CDR1 and CDR2 from the germline V gene are GTSNPN and SVGIG (reference sequence). Trimming removed 5 bases from V and 7 bases from J, with 14 bases in between. The CDR3 is CAWVYWGGEAFF. Written as DNA, the CDR3 is TGTGCCTGGGTCTATTGGGGGGGTGAAGCTTTCTTT.

The CDR3 region is CSARAITDTQYF. DNA of the CDR3: TGCAGTGCTAGGGCCATCACAGATACGCAGTATTTT. The chain recombines TRBV20-1 with TRBJ2-3, with D unclear. This CDR3 has 12 residues. Germline V gene data show CDR1 as DFQATT and CDR2 as SNEGSKA (reference sequence). V lost 3 bases and J 2 bases, leaving 6 bases between the germline ends.

For this clonotype: This sequence may be a read error, since a much larger clone differs from it by one base. V and J are TRBV29-1 and TRBJ2-3; possible D gene TRBD2, 5 bases. The CDR3 has 15 residues. The germline gives CDR1 SQVTM, CDR2 ANQGSEA. CDR3 in amino acids: CSVYGDYSSTDTHYF. CDR3 DNA sequence: TGCAGCGTTTACGGTGATTATTCTAGCACAGATACGCATTATTTT.

This clonotype appeared many times. V is TRBV4-3 and J is TRBJ2-7; 11 bases are a match to TRBD2. This CDR3 region has 15 residues. Per the germline V gene, CDR1 is LGHNA and CDR2 is YSLEER. J was trimmed by 2 bases and V by 6 bases; bases with no gene match: 6. Here the CDR3 DNA reads TGCGCCAGCAGTCCCGGGACTAGCGGTACCTACGAGCAGTACTTC. It yields the protein CASSPGTSGTYEQYF.

There are many counts of this clonotype. For the CDR3, the DNA is TGTGCCAGCAGCACGTTCCGCGGACCTAGCACAGATACGCAGTATTTT. Protein: CASSTFRGPSTDTQYF. The chain uses TRBV6-5 and TRBJ2-3, with D hard to call. The V end lost 6 bases, the J end lost 0 bases, and 16 bases lay between the germline ends. Per the germline V gene, CDR1 is MNHEY and CDR2 is SVGAGI. The CDR3 is 16 residues long.

With respect to this clonotype: This clone may be a read error of a much larger clone one base away. V and J are TRBV6-5 and TRBJ2-1, with D perhaps given as TRBD1 or TRBD2 (5 bases each). The V gene's germline CDR1 is MNHEY and CDR2 SVGAGI. There are 15 residues in the CDR3. The ends were cut back, 4 bases at V and 8 bases at J, with 18 bases in the middle. DNA for the CDR3: TGTGCCAGCAGTTCAGACACAGCCTGGGACGATGAGCAGTTCTTC. Amino acid sequence: CASSSDTAWDDEQFF.

This clonotype was found many times. The chain uses TRBV7-9 and TRBJ1-2, with a possible D match to TRBD1 (5 bases). There are 15 residues in the CDR3. Trimming removed 5 bases at V and 6 bases at J, with 19 bases between. The germline V gene has CDR1 SEHNR and CDR2 FQNEAQ (reference sequence). The CDR3 loop is CASSRTNFGHHGYTF. CDR3 DNA: TGTGCCAGCAGCCGGACAAATTTCGGCCACCATGGCTACACCTTC. The complete variable domain, with remaining parts taken from reference TRBV7-9 and TRBJ1-2, reads DTGVSQNPRHKITKRGQNVTFRCDPISEHNRLYWYRQTLGQGPEFLTYFQNEAQLEKSRLLSDRFSAERPKGSFSTLEIQRTEQGDSAMYLCASSRTNFGHHGYTFGSGTRLTVV.

This clonotype was observed many times. The genes are TRBV5-1 and TRBJ2-3; 7 nucleotides agree with TRBD2. The CDR3 spans 16 residues. Germline V gene lookup returns CDR1 SGHRS and CDR2 YFSETQ. V trimming: 0 bases; J trimming: 4 bases; junction bases outside the gene matches: 8. The CDR3 is CASSLEWRESADTQYF. The CDR3 DNA reads as TGCGCCAGCAGCTTGGAATGGCGGGAGTCGGCAGATACGCAGTATTTT.